This T cell receptor beta chain was recorded in a study of T-cell memory formation after mild COVID-19. About the research overall: Among the donors, TCR clusters were largely specific to each donor.

This clonotype came up a few times. Its antigen remains unidentified. Regarding the study as a whole: Pre-infection memory harbored some responding clones, suggesting cross-reactive memory joined. Contracting clones, day 15 to 85, had balanced CD4/CD8, and later expanders favored CD4+.

TCRdb called the 5' RACE reads again in MiXCR, with one record for every CDR3 protein. The sample contains about 400,000 distinct CDR3 sequences, more than 20% of which appear only once. The sequenced material came from PBMCs or a T cell subset sorted from them (not recorded which). The TCR originated in an adult woman who had mild COVID-19 (a few samples of this study predate the infection). Cell type and time point are not known.

CDR3 in DNA: TGTGCCAGCTCACCACAGCGACTCGGCGGGAGGATCTACGAGCAGTACTTC. Amino acid sequence: CASSPQRLGGRIYEQYF. The gene calls are TRBV18 and TRBJ2-7, with TRBD2 identical over 8 bases. The CDR3 consists of 17 residues. Germline assignment: CDR1 KGHSH and CDR2 LQKENI. V trimming: 1 base; J trimming: 3 bases; junction bases outside the gene matches: 11.